This T cell receptor (beta chain) was captured in a study of T cell responses to AZD1222 COVID-19 vaccine (dated by TCRdb to the early 2020s). Broadly, across the study: A total of around 240 trial participants underwent TCR sequencing, of whom roughly 210 received two doses of AZD1222 and some 26 received two doses of the MenACWY control vaccine. Trial participants were enrolled into age subgroups of 18-55, 56-69 and 70-plus years, which contained roughly 150, 30 and 60 TCR-sequenced participants, respectively.

This clone was found once. Its antigen is currently not known. No base-level quality is on record; no much larger clone is a single base apart. Here is what the overall study found, with its caveats: The 56-69-year group was small, and its depth increase did not reach significance, likely because of low power. A significant rise in spike-specific TCR breadth and depth was observed after two AZD1222 doses relative to day 0 and relative to MenACWY recipients. Participants were mostly white British, with more females than males. The authors suggested clonal diversity may have been underestimated. Vaccine-associated CD4 TCRs spanned the whole spike protein, with dominant responses in regions 160-218 and 743-854. No day 14 peak-response samples were available, so repertoires were characterized only after the peak T cell response. Conclusions about previously exposed vaccinees are limited, since just five or six AZD1222 recipients were seropositive for SARS-CoV-2 at baseline. Epitopes outside the regions mutated in the B.1.351 and B.1.1.7 variants were reportedly recognized by nearly half of the unique spike-specific TCRs.

The CDR3 regions of human TCRbeta chains were analyzed by immunosequencing. Turning to the authors' computational methods: Repertoire TCRs were checked for matches against a reference library of SARS-CoV-2-specific TCRs that had been generated using the MIRA antigen-specificity platform. Breadth was defined as the fraction of unique TCRs that were SARS-CoV-2-associated, and depth was defined as the fraction of total T cells that were SARS-CoV-2-associated. Using the MIRA data, each spike-specific TCR was assigned both to the spike region to which the TCR was reactive and to a CD4 or CD8 class. Log10-transformed breadth and depth values were compared by one-way ANOVA with Sidak's multiple comparisons tests. TCRdb retrieved this table from immuneACCESS and kept in-frame rearrangements only. Not all clones are present; in checked studies, unresolved V genes account for under half, and no reason is known for the remainder. V, J and clone size reflect that table, while D and trimming were determined from the DNA. Within this sample are about 120,000 clones, with 86% of them counted one time only. The ten top clones hold 2.5% to 3.5% of the sample.

This specimen's time point label, per the study, means: about 28 days (+/-7) after the second vaccine dose. AZD1222 recipients given second doses at about 4 weeks or at about 12 weeks were pooled, since spike-specific TCR depth and breadth were not found to differ between the two schedules. The vaccinee samples were drawn from two UK trials, COV001 and COV002, one of which was a single-blind randomized controlled phase 2/3 trial testing AZD1222 (ChAdOx1 nCoV-19) in healthy adults. For TCRbeta chain sequencing, PBMC samples were collected from trial participants at day 0 and at day 28 after the second dose. From its cysteine to its phenylalanine, the CDR3 spans 15 amino acids. CDR3 DNA only is kept here, 45 bases in frame from base 1. The junction shows trimming of 8 bases on V and 2 bases on J, plus 13 bases between the germline ends. CDR1 SNHLY and CDR2 FYNNEI were looked up in the germline V gene.

The sample in question was peripheral blood, obtained 28 days after the second AZD1222 dose. In this chain, TRBV2 is recombined with TRBJ2-6; a weak D assignment points to TRBD2 (6 bases agree). This sequence was found in an adult who received the AZD1222 COVID-19 vaccine. The nucleotides are TGTGCCAGCCGGGACCGGGGGACTGGGGCCAACGTCCTGACTTTC. It is translated as CASRDRGTGANVLTF.